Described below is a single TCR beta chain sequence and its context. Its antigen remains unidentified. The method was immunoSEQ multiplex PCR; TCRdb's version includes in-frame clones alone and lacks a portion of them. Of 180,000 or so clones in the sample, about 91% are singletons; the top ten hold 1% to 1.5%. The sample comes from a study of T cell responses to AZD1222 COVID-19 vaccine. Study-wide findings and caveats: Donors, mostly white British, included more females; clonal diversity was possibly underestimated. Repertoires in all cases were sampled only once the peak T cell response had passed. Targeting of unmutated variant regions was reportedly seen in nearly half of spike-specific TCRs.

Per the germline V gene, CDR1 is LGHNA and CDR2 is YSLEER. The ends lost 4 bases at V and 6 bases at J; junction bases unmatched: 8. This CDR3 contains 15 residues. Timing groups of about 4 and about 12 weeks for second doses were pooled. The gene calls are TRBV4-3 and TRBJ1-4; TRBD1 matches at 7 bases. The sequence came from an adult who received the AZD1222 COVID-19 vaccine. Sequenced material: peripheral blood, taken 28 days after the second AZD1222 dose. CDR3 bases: TGCGCCAGCAGCCGAGACGGGACAGCCTATGAAAAACTGTTTTTT. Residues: CASSRDGTAYEKLFF.